Below, 10 T cell receptor beta chains from the same sample are listed, as sequenced in a study of lymphopenia after photon versus proton radiotherapy (dated by TCRdb to between 2018 and 2020). The protocol used for the library was the immunoSEQ multiplex PCR assay. The immuneACCESS repertoire file appears here via TCRdb, limited to in-frame rearrangements. These files lack a portion of the clones; in checked studies, under half of the deficit traces to unresolved V genes, and the cause of the others is not known. The sample yields some 38,000 clones; 80% to 95% were counted once. The ten top clones hold 12% to 15% of the sample. This sample comprised peripheral blood, obtained from a patient treated with photon-based radiotherapy. These receptors came from a man between 60 and 75 years old with cholangiocarcinoma.

V usage is TRBV7-8 and J usage is TRBJ1-2; possibly TRBD1 for D (6 bases). The CDR3 totals 15 residues. V was cut by 5 bases and J by 7 bases, with 20 bases left in between. Germline CDR1 and CDR2: SGHVS and FQNEAQ. This chain's CDR3 is CASSGSQGGAFGYTF. The CDR3 DNA sequence: TGTGCCAGCAGCGGTTCACAGGGAGGGGCGTTTGGCTACACCTTC.

V gene TRBV6-6 combines with J gene TRBJ1-1, with D unresolved. The CDR3 runs to 16 residues. The germline V and J ends were trimmed by 2 bases and 0 bases, with 13 bases remaining between them. Germline values: CDR1 MNHNY, CDR2 SVGAGI (reference sequence). CDR3 sequence (DNA): TGTGCCAGCAGTTACCCCCCCAGACGGATGAACACTGAAGCTTTCTTT. It codes for CASSYPPRRMNTEAFF.

The J gene is TRBJ2-1, the V gene TRBV7-9, with 7 positions matching TRBD1. CDR3 length: 17 residues. Trimming took 5 bases from V and 1 from J; bases not matched to a gene: 11. Germline lookup yields CDR1 SEHNR and CDR2 FQNEAQ (reference sequence). The DNA for the CDR3 is TGTGCCAGCAGCCCCGGACAGGACCCCCGATCCTACAATGAGCAGTTCTTC. Amino acid sequence: CASSPGQDPRSYNEQFF.

V and J are TRBV11-3 and TRBJ2-2; no clear D gene. Germline V gene lookup returns CDR1 SGHNT and CDR2 YENEEA. Trimming took 3 bases from V and 4 from J, leaving 9 bases between them. The CDR3 consists of 14 residues. The CDR3 region has the DNA TGTGCCAGCAGCTTCTCAGGCTCCACCGGGGAGCTGTTTTTT. As protein: CASSFSGSTGELFF.

V usage is TRBV6-4 and J usage is TRBJ2-7, with D perhaps matching TRBD1 (6 bases). This CDR3 is built from 15 residues. Germline V gene data show CDR1 as MRHNA and CDR2 as SNTAGT. V shed 2 bases and J shed 2 bases, with 13 bases lying between them. CDR3 in amino acids: CASSDVPGAPYEQYF. The CDR3 DNA is TGTGCCAGCAGTGACGTCCCAGGGGCCCCCTACGAGCAGTACTTC.

This clone was seen only a few times. The rearrangement joins TRBV7-9 to TRBJ2-3; 13 bases line up with TRBD2. The V gene end was trimmed by 5 bases and the J gene end by 6 bases; junction bases not matched to a gene: 5. This CDR3 has 15 amino acids. Per germline, CDR1 SEHNR and CDR2 FQNEAQ (reference sequence). The CDR3 sequence: CASSLLAGGLDTQYF. In DNA, the CDR3 is TGTGCCAGCAGCCTACTAGCGGGGGGGCTGGATACGCAGTATTTT.

The genes are TRBV5-1 and TRBJ2-7; D call uncertain. CDR1 and CDR2 from the germline V gene are SGHRS and YFSETQ. The CDR3 length is 12 residues. V dropped 2 bases and J dropped 5 bases, with 8 bases sitting between them. CDR3 amino acids: CASSFPGDEQYF. CDR3 nucleotide sequence: TGCGCCAGCAGCTTTCCGGGCGACGAGCAGTACTTC.

This chain connects TRBV19 to TRBJ1-2; D might be TRBD1 (6 bases). The CDR3 has 13 residues. Trimming cost V 5 bases and J 8 bases, with 15 bases left between them. The V gene's germline CDR1 is LNHDA and CDR2 SQIVND (reference sequence). The CDR3: CASSEGPGDGYTF. The CDR3 nucleotides read TGTGCCAGTAGTGAGGGCCCAGGGGACGGCTACACCTTC.

This sequence joins TRBV28 and TRBJ2-5; 11 nucleotides line up with TRBD2. The junction had 8 bases not matched to a gene; V was cut back by 7 bases and J by 4 bases. The CDR3 has 15 amino acids. CDR1 MDHEN and CDR2 SYDVKM come from the germline V gene. The CDR3 here is CASNDSGGARETQYF. DNA of the CDR3: TGTGCCAGCAACGATAGCGGGGGGGCGCGAGAGACCCAGTACTTC.

J is TRBJ1-4 and V is TRBV27, with 7 nucleotides matching TRBD1. The CDR3 has 15 amino acids. CDR1 and CDR2 (germline): MNHEY, SMNVEV (reference sequence). V was pared by 5 bases and J by 5 bases, with 8 bases of the junction left unmatched. CDR3 residues: CASSAWGQSNEKLFF. CDR3 in DNA: TGTGCCAGCAGTGCCTGGGGACAGTCAAATGAAAAACTGTTTTTT.